The clone carrying this TCR beta chain was seen only a few times. Its antigen remains unidentified. Trimming left V 9 bases short and J 0 bases short, with 6 bases between. Germline V gene sequence: CDR1 LNHDA, CDR2 SQIVND (reference sequence). The CDR3 covers 12 residues. TCRdb's copy holds only in-frame clones and misses some; the assay was immunoSEQ multiplex PCR. The table lists about 100,000 clones, around four fifths of them singletons. The data were obtained in a study of radiotherapy plus CTLA-4 blockade in lung cancer. Points from the study as a whole: In blood, tumor-derived TCR clones expanded after radiotherapy plus ipilimumab. The best prediction of response reportedly came from early blood T cell clone dynamics, with interferon-beta.

Focal radiation plus CTLA-4 blockade with ipilimumab was administered to patients who had chemo-refractory metastatic non-small-cell lung cancer. The sequence was collected from a human donor with non-small cell lung cancer who had stable disease on radiotherapy plus ipilimumab. The sequencing used peripheral blood, collected from a patient treated with radiotherapy plus ipilimumab. V usage is TRBV19 and J usage is TRBJ1-3; D is unresolved. The CDR3 reads CASGDSGNTIYF. The CDR3 DNA is TGTGCCAGCGGGGACTCTGGAAACACCATATATTTT.